A single sample is the source of the 20 T cell receptor beta chains below, sequenced in a study of shared clonotypes between healthy human individuals. Naive CD8 cells lacked CD45RO and underwent positive selection for CCR7, leaving out terminally differentiated effector memory CD45RA+ cells. Some clones are missing from TCRdb's copy, which holds only in-frame ones; the method was immunoSEQ multiplex PCR. The sample holds about 2,100,000 clones, 85% to 95% seen once. Sequences were obtained from naive CD8+ T cells from PBMCs. The receptors stem from a man in his late teens or twenties in good health. Some clones in this sample may be carry-over from other donors' samples.

This sequence joins TRBV13 and TRBJ2-7; D not resolved. Trimming stripped 1 base from V and 4 bases from J, with 11 bases between. The germline V gene encodes CDR1 PRHDT and CDR2 FYEKMQ (reference sequence). This CDR3 has 14 amino acids. Here the CDR3 reads CASSLAAKRYEQYF. CDR3 nucleotides: TGTGCCAGCAGCTTAGCGGCGAAGAGATACGAGCAGTACTTC. The variable domain in full, with the rest retrieved from reference TRBV13 and TRBJ2-7, is AAGVIQSPRHLIKEKRETATLKCYPIPRHDTVYWYQQGPGQDPQFLISFYEKMQSDKGSIPDRFSAQQFSDYHSELNMSSLELGDSALYFCASSLAAKRYEQYFGPGTRLTVT.

The chain carries TRBV4-1 and TRBJ1-3, with a weak D call TRBD1 (5 bases). This CDR3 region has 16 residues. Germline lookup yields CDR1 MGHRA and CDR2 YSYEKL. With 3 bases removed from V and 5 bases from J, the gap between germline ends came to 17 bases. Written as DNA, the CDR3 is TGCGCCAGCAGCCAGATCCGGGACGCCCCCCGAAACACCATATATTTT. It encodes CASSQIRDAPRNTIYF.

This chain connects TRBV27 to TRBJ2-7; D not resolved. The germline V gene encodes CDR1 MNHEY and CDR2 SMNVEV (reference sequence). Between the trimmed V and J ends, which lost 3 bases and 2 bases, there was a span of 11 bases. The CDR3 has 14 residues. CDR3 loop: CASSFLVSAYEQYF. The CDR3 DNA is TGTGCCAGCAGTTTTCTTGTCTCAGCCTACGAGCAGTACTTC.

The chain has TRBV28 and TRBJ2-5; possible D gene TRBD2, 6 bases. The CDR3 is 14 amino acids. Between the trimmed V and J ends, which lost 8 bases and 5 bases, there was a span of 18 bases. The germline gives CDR1 MDHEN, CDR2 SYDVKM. CDR3 sequence reads: CASQVWRDRETQYF. The CDR3 DNA follows: TGTGCCAGCCAAGTGTGGCGGGATCGGGAGACCCAGTACTTC.

The chain joins TRBV11-1 to TRBJ2-1, with TRBD2 identical over 8 bases. The V and J ends lost 5 bases and 4 bases, in that order; junction bases with no gene match: 16. Looked up from germline, CDR1 is SGHAT and CDR2 is FQDESV (reference sequence). This CDR3 is built from 18 residues. As DNA, the CDR3 is TGTGCCAGCAGCCCACGATACCAACTAGCGGAATTATACAATGAGCAGTTCTTC. It is translated as CASSPRYQLAELYNEQFF.

The J gene is TRBJ2-1, the V gene TRBV12-5; TRBD2 is a possible D gene (6 bases). Per germline, CDR1 LGHNT and CDR2 FRNRAP. The germline V and J ends were trimmed by 3 bases and 7 bases, with 16 bases remaining between them. The CDR3 length is 15 residues. The CDR3 region has the DNA TGTGCTAGTGGTTTAGAAGGAGGGCCGGAAAATGAGCAGTTCTTC. Translated: CASGLEGGPENEQFF. Variable domain in full (rest from reference TRBV12-5 and TRBJ2-1): DARVTQTPRHKVTEMGQEVTMRCQPILGHNTVFWYRQTMMQGLELLAYFRNRAPLDDSGMPKDRFSAEMPDATLATLKIQPSEPRDSAVYFCASGLEGGPENEQFFGPGTRLTVL.

The CDR3 DNA reads TGTGCCAGCTCACCCCCAGCTACTCCGTACAATGAGCAGTTCTTC. It yields the protein CASSPPATPYNEQFF. The chain employs TRBV18 and TRBJ2-1; D is ambiguous. Trimming cost V 3 bases and J 4 bases, with 13 bases left between them. Per the germline V gene, CDR1 is KGHSH and CDR2 is LQKENI. This CDR3 is built from 15 residues.

The chain couples TRBV6-6 to TRBJ2-1; no reliable D call. V gave up 2 bases and J gave up 8 bases, with 4 bases separating them. CDR3 length: 11 amino acids. Germline V gene data show CDR1 as MNHNY and CDR2 as SVGAGI (reference sequence). The CDR3 reads CASSYGYEQFF. The CDR3 DNA follows: TGTGCCAGCAGTTACGGGTATGAGCAGTTCTTC.

This chain links TRBV14 with TRBJ2-5, with D possibly being TRBD1 or TRBD2 (6 bases each). Trimming took off 4 bases at V and 4 bases at J, with 19 bases between the two ends. This CDR3 is 16 amino acids long. Per the germline V gene, CDR1 is SGHDN and CDR2 is FVKESK. The CDR3: CASSRWAGRGGETQYF. CDR3 coding DNA: TGTGCCAGCAGCCGATGGGCGGGGCGAGGGGGAGAGACCCAGTACTTC.

The rearrangement joins TRBV7-9 to TRBJ1-1; tentatively, D is TRBD1 (5 bases). This CDR3 region has 14 residues. V lost 3 bases and J 8 bases, leaving 16 bases between the germline ends. Germline CDR1 and CDR2: SEHNR and FQNEAQ (reference sequence). The CDR3 coding sequence is TGTGCCAGCAGCTTGGGCAGGGAGAGGGGCGAAGCTTTCTTT. Translation gives CASSLGRERGEAFF.

The rearrangement joins TRBV19 to TRBJ2-1; unclear D gene. V lost 11 bases and J 7 bases, leaving 9 bases between the germline ends. CDR1 and CDR2 (germline): LNHDA, SQIVND (reference sequence). CDR3 length: 10 amino acids. The CDR3 protein is CAGRENEQFF. The DNA of the CDR3 is TGTGCCGGCCGAGAAAATGAGCAGTTCTTC.

The rearrangement uses TRBV6-5 and TRBJ2-3; 11 bases match TRBD2. The V gene's germline CDR1 is MNHEY and CDR2 SVGAGI. The V and J ends lost 4 bases and 2 bases, in that order; junction bases with no gene match: 5. The CDR3 loop spans 16 amino acids. The CDR3 is CASSFGTSGDTDTQYF. In DNA form, the CDR3 reads TGTGCCAGCAGTTTCGGGACTAGCGGAGACACAGATACGCAGTATTTT.

This chain joins TRBV28 and TRBJ1-4; no definite D call. The germline gives CDR1 MDHEN, CDR2 SYDVKM. The V and J ends lost 3 bases and 0 bases respectively, with 11 bases between them. This CDR3 is 16 amino acids long. CDR3: CASSLAFPATNEKLFF. CDR3 bases: TGTGCCAGCAGTTTGGCGTTCCCCGCAACTAATGAAAAACTGTTTTTT.

This chain joins TRBV9 and TRBJ2-3; TRBD1 might be the D (7 bases). This CDR3 is built from 17 residues. Trimming left V 7 bases short and J 0 bases short, with 21 bases between. The germline CDR1 and CDR2 sequences are SGDLS and YYNGEE. As DNA, the CDR3 is TGTGCCAGCTCCAGGTGGGGCAGGGGGGAAAGCACAGATACGCAGTATTTT. It translates to CASSRWGRGESTDTQYF.

This chain joins TRBV30 and TRBJ2-7, with D possibly matching TRBD1 (6 bases). Between the trimmed V and J ends, which lost 3 bases and 2 bases, there was a span of 23 bases. Germline assignment: CDR1 GTSNPN and CDR2 SVGIG (reference sequence). CDR3 length: 17 amino acids. The chain's CDR3 is CAWRVRDKPTPPYEQYF. The CDR3 DNA reads TGTGCCTGGAGGGTCCGGGACAAACCGACCCCGCCCTACGAGCAGTACTTC.

The chain couples TRBV7-9 to TRBJ1-1; tentative D call: TRBD1 (5 bases). Germline V gives CDR1 SEHNR, CDR2 FQNEAQ (reference sequence). Trimming cost V 2 bases and J 3 bases, with 13 bases left between them. The CDR3 length is 15 residues. CDR3 in amino acids: CASSLTGVGDTEAFF. As DNA, the CDR3 is TGTGCCAGCAGCTTAACTGGGGTGGGGGACACTGAAGCTTTCTTT.

This chain joins TRBV15 and TRBJ1-4; no reliable D call. Trimming removed 0 bases at V and 8 bases at J, with 13 bases between. The CDR3 consists of 15 residues. CDR1 LNHNV and CDR2 YYDKDF come from the germline V gene (reference sequence). CDR3 bases: TGTGCCACCAGCAGAGATTTGGCGATCGGAGAAAAACTGTTTTTT. Translation: CATSRDLAIGEKLFF.

This clone was recorded once. The J gene is TRBJ2-7, the V gene TRBV4-3; D tentatively reads TRBD1 or TRBD2 (6 bases each). Germline V gene sequence: CDR1 LGHNA, CDR2 YSLEER. The V and J ends lost 1 base and 3 bases respectively, with 19 bases between them. There are 17 residues in the CDR3. For the CDR3, the DNA is TGCGCCAGCAGCCAAGGTCTAGTCGGAGGGGGTGACTACGAGCAGTACTTC. Amino acid sequence: CASSQGLVGGGDYEQYF.

This clone was seen only once. The CDR3: CASSLERMDTQYF. The CDR3 coding sequence is TGTGCCAGCAGCTTGGAGAGGATGGATACGCAGTATTTT. V gene TRBV7-9 combines with J gene TRBJ2-3; D unresolved. V lost 3 bases and J 6 bases, leaving 10 bases between the germline ends. Germline V lookup: CDR1 SEHNR, CDR2 FQNEAQ (reference sequence). The CDR3 extends over 13 amino acids.

V usage is TRBV11-2 and J usage is TRBJ2-3; TRBD2 aligns across 10 bases. Germline V lookup: CDR1 SGHAT, CDR2 FQNNGV. J gave up 1 base and V 2 bases, and 3 bases lay outside the gene matches. There are 16 residues in the CDR3. CDR3 protein: CASSLLAGGGTDTQYF. The CDR3 coding sequence is TGTGCCAGCAGCTTATTAGCGGGAGGTGGCACAGATACGCAGTATTTT. The variable domain in full, with the rest retrieved from reference TRBV11-2 and TRBJ2-3, is EAGVAQSPRYKIIEKRQSVAFWCNPISGHATLYWYQQILGQGPKLLIQFQNNGVVDDSQLPKDRFSAERLKGVDSTLKIQPAKLEDSAVYLCASSLLAGGGTDTQYFGPGTRLTVL.